A selection of T cell receptor beta chains follows, all from one sample in a study of OX40 agonist ivuxolimab in advanced cancers. Libraries were prepared by immunoSEQ multiplex PCR; TCRdb keeps only in-frame clonotypes and omits some of them. In the table there are 70,000 to 75,000 clones, 85% of which are singletons. Sequenced material: CD4+ or CD8+ T cells sorted from blood, taken in a trial of the OX40 agonist ivuxolimab. Source of these receptors: an adult with an advanced solid tumor such as melanoma, head and neck, liver or kidney cancer. Each CDR3 is given with its conserved first and last residue. The order of the fields is V gene, clone size, D gene, J gene, CDR3 protein, CDR3 DNA. A D gene is named only where the DNA matches it firmly. Some rows mark clone size as missing; the rest say once, few, many or name a class of expanded clone.

TRBV25-1,-,-,TRBJ2-1,CASSESSSAEQFF,TGTGCCAGCAGTGAATCCTCCTCCGCTGAGCAGTTCTTC
TRBV5-5,-,TRBD2,TRBJ2-7,CASSGVAGADYEQYF,TGTGCCAGCAGCGGGGTAGCGGGGGCTGACTACGAGCAGTACTTC
TRBV9,-,TRBD1,TRBJ1-2,CASSPQDRGNYGYTF,TGTGCCAGCAGCCCCCAGGACAGGGGGAACTATGGCTACACCTTC
TRBV10-3,once,-,TRBJ2-2,CAIEGGNTGELFF,TGTGCCATCGAGGGTGGGAACACCGGGGAGCTGTTTTTT
TRBV28,-,-,TRBJ1-5,CASSRWTSASQPQHF,TGTGCCAGCAGCCGATGGACGTCTGCGAGTCAGCCCCAGCATTTT
TRBV28,-,-,TRBJ1-5,CASSPSKPGRRWDRYQPQHF,TGTGCCAGCAGCCCCTCCAAGCCCGGACGGAGGTGGGATAGGTATCAGCCCCAGCATTTT
TRBV19,-,-,TRBJ2-7,CASSIPGLNEQYF,TGTGCCAGTAGTATTCCAGGGCTGAACGAGCAGTACTTC
TRBV11-2,-,TRBD2,TRBJ2-3,CASSLLSGSGEYRTDTQYF,TGTGCCAGCAGCTTATTGAGCGGGAGTGGCGAGTACCGCACAGATACGCAGTATTTT
TRBV5-1,-,-,TRBJ1-2,CASSLGGRGYTF,TGCGCCAGCAGCTTGGGTGGGAGAGGCTACACCTTC
TRBV6-6,-,-,TRBJ1-1,CASSYMNTEAFF,TGTGCCAGCAGTTATATGAACACTGAAGCTTTCTTT
TRBV6-1,-,TRBD1,TRBJ2-7,CASRRTGREQYF,TGTGCCAGCAGACGGACAGGTCGCGAGCAGTACTTC
TRBV5-4,-,-,TRBJ2-6,CASSLGGTVLSGANVLTF,TGTGCCAGCAGCTTGGGAGGGACGGTTCTCTCTGGGGCCAACGTCCTGACTTTC
TRBV5-1,once,-,TRBJ2-7,CASSFVAEPPYEQYF,TGCGCCAGCAGCTTCGTAGCGGAGCCACCCTACGAGCAGTACTTC
TRBV5-1,-,-,TRBJ2-2,CASSSQEGFTGELFF,TGCGCCAGCAGCTCTCAAGAAGGTTTCACCGGGGAGCTGTTTTTT
TRBV5-1,-,TRBD1,TRBJ2-7,CASSFKGATAYEQYF,TGCGCCAGCAGCTTTAAGGGGGCAACGGCCTACGAGCAGTACTTC
TRBV9,-,-,TRBJ1-1,CASSVTGNTEAFF,TGTGCCAGCAGCGTGACGGGGAACACTGAAGCTTTCTTT
TRBV11-2,-,TRBD1,TRBJ2-5,CASGGQGSFSGTQYF,TGTGCCAGCGGCGGACAGGGGAGTTTTAGCGGGACCCAGTACTTC
TRBV5-6,-,-,TRBJ2-4,CASSETVPKNIQYF,TGTGCCAGCAGCGAGACAGTTCCCAAAAACATTCAGTACTTC
TRBV6-5,once,-,TRBJ1-4,CGASRAANEKLFF,TGTGGCGCGTCCCGGGCGGCTAATGAAAAACTGTTTTTT
TRBV6-5,-,-,TRBJ2-7,CASSQKAGSYEQYF,TGTGCCAGCAGTCAAAAGGCGGGTTCCTACGAGCAGTACTTC
TRBV2,once,-,TRBJ1-1,CAGLQGPWAEAFF,TGTGCCGGGTTACAGGGTCCGTGGGCTGAAGCTTTCTTT
TRBV25-1,-,-,TRBJ1-2,CASKHVNYGYTF,TGTGCCAGTAAACATGTAAACTATGGCTACACCTTC
TRBV19,-,-,TRBJ1-1,CASAPTVNTEAFF,TGTGCCAGTGCCCCGACAGTGAACACTGAAGCTTTCTTT
TRBV6-4,once,-,TRBJ2-1,CASSADSNEQFF,TGTGCCAGCAGTGCGGACAGCAATGAGCAGTTCTTC
TRBV5-1,-,-,TRBJ2-4,CASSLGGAKNIQYF,TGTGCCAGCAGCTTAGGAGGGGCCAAAAACATTCAGTACTTC
TRBV5-1,-,-,TRBJ2-5,CASSLVGFQETQYF,TGCGCCAGCAGCTTGGTGGGGTTTCAAGAGACCCAGTACTTC
TRBV5-8,-,TRBD1,TRBJ2-3,CASSSRTGSSTDTQYF,TGTGCCAGCAGCTCGAGGACAGGGTCCAGCACAGATACGCAGTATTTT
TRBV19,-,-,TRBJ1-1,CASSIATEAFF,TGTGCCAGTAGTATAGCCACTGAAGCTTTCTTT
TRBV7-2,-,-,TRBJ1-1,CASSFSAWDEAFF,TGTGCCAGCAGCTTCTCGGCATGGGATGAAGCTTTCTTT
TRBV14,once,-,TRBJ1-4,CASSRTRGGTNEKLFF,TGTGCCAGCAGCCGAACTCGGGGCGGAACTAATGAAAAACTGTTTTTT
TRBV6-5,-,TRBD2,TRBJ2-7,CASSSPGLATHEQYF,TGTGCCAGCAGTTCTCCGGGACTAGCGACTCACGAGCAGTACTTC
TRBV9,-,TRBD1,TRBJ2-3,CASSTGGTDTQYF,TGTGCCAGCAGTACAGGGGGCACAGATACGCAGTATTTT
TRBV7-2,-,TRBD2,TRBJ2-3,CASSPGLVQDTQYF,TGTGCCAGCAGCCCGGGACTAGTTCAAGATACGCAGTATTTT
TRBV2,-,-,TRBJ1-6,CASTLGQFNSPLHF,TGTGCCAGCACTCTGGGGCAGTTCAATTCACCCCTCCACTTT
TRBV28,few,-,TRBJ1-2,CASSPPANYGYTF,TGTGCCAGCAGTCCCCCCGCCAACTATGGCTACACCTTC
TRBV2,-,-,TRBJ2-6,CASSEGGGSSGANVLTF,TGTGCCAGCAGTGAAGGTGGAGGGAGCTCTGGGGCCAACGTCCTGACTTTC
TRBV4-3,few,-,TRBJ2-3,CASSQGRADTQYF,TGCGCCAGCAGCCAAGGGAGGGCAGATACGCAGTATTTT
TRBV6-5,-,-,TRBJ2-5,CASKQEETQYF,TGTGCCAGCAAGCAGGAAGAGACCCAGTACTTC
TRBV28,-,TRBD1,TRBJ1-2,CASRDRTGWAYGYTF,TGTGCCAGCAGGGACCGGACAGGGTGGGCCTATGGCTACACCTTC
TRBV4-1,-,TRBD1,TRBJ2-7,CASSQFWKGASYEQYF,TGCGCCAGCAGCCAGTTTTGGAAGGGGGCGTCCTACGAGCAGTACTTC
TRBV28,-,-,TRBJ1-2,CATSRVVNYGYTF,TGTGCCACCTCCCGAGTGGTTAACTATGGCTACACCTTC
TRBV5-5,-,TRBD1,TRBJ1-2,CASSYGTGAGGYGYTF,TGTGCCAGCAGCTACGGAACAGGGGCGGGTGGATATGGCTACACCTTC
TRBV6-5,-,-,TRBJ1-2,CASSYSGQAYGYTF,TGTGCCAGCAGTTACTCGGGGCAGGCCTATGGCTACACCTTC
TRBV28,-,-,TRBJ2-5,CASSTLLPETQYF,TGTGCCAGCAGTACACTCCTTCCGGAGACCCAGTACTTC
TRBV10-3,few,-,TRBJ1-2,CAIGDLDRGYTF,TGTGCCATCGGGGACCTCGATCGCGGCTACACCTTC
TRBV11-2,once,-,TRBJ1-5,CASSLEGSQPQHF,TGTGCCAGCAGCCTCGAGGGGAGTCAGCCCCAGCATTTT
TRBV4-2,-,-,TRBJ2-6,CASSQSGGNPFGANVLTF,TGTGCCAGCAGCCAATCGGGCGGGAACCCCTTTGGGGCCAACGTCCTGACTTTC
TRBV7-2,-,TRBD1,TRBJ2-7,CASSLSGTGGSYEQYF,TGTGCCAGCAGCTTGTCCGGGACAGGGGGCTCCTACGAGCAGTACTTC
TRBV4-1,-,TRBD2,TRBJ2-1,CASSQDRETSGRANEQFF,TGCGCCAGCAGCCAAGATCGGGAAACTAGCGGGAGGGCAAATGAGCAGTTCTTC
TRBV11-2,-,TRBD2,TRBJ2-1,CASSLGTSGLNEQFF,TGTGCCAGCAGCTTAGGGACTAGCGGTCTCAATGAGCAGTTCTTC
TRBV15,-,-,TRBJ2-5,CATSSQGGQETQYF,TGTGCCACCAGCTCCCAGGGGGGCCAAGAGACCCAGTACTTC
TRBV19,-,-,TRBJ1-2,CASSLKANYGYTF,TGTGCCAGTAGCCTAAAAGCTAACTATGGCTACACCTTC
TRBV7-9,-,-,TRBJ2-2,CASSLGETSTGELFF,TGTGCCAGCAGCCTCGGGGAGACGAGCACCGGGGAGCTGTTTTTT
TRBV19,-,-,TRBJ1-5,CASTARGTKSNQPQHF,TGTGCCAGTACTGCCAGGGGTACTAAAAGCAATCAGCCCCAGCATTTT
TRBV6-1,-,-,TRBJ1-5,CASRRGVDQPQHF,TGTGCCAGCAGGAGGGGGGTAGATCAGCCCCAGCATTTT
TRBV5-4,once,-,TRBJ1-3,CASSPMDGSSGNTIYF,TGTGCCAGCAGCCCCATGGACGGGAGCTCTGGAAACACCATATATTTT
TRBV30,-,-,TRBJ2-1,CAWSRDSPGYNEQFF,TGTGCCTGGAGTCGCGACTCACCTGGTTACAATGAGCAGTTCTTC
TRBV6-5,-,-,TRBJ1-2,CASSPGTTYNVGYTF,TGTGCCAGCTCGCCGGGGACAACTTATAATGTTGGCTACACCTTC
TRBV5-4,-,TRBD2,TRBJ2-3,CASSFRVAGSTDTQYF,TGTGCCAGCAGCTTCCGAGTAGCGGGGAGCACAGATACGCAGTATTTT